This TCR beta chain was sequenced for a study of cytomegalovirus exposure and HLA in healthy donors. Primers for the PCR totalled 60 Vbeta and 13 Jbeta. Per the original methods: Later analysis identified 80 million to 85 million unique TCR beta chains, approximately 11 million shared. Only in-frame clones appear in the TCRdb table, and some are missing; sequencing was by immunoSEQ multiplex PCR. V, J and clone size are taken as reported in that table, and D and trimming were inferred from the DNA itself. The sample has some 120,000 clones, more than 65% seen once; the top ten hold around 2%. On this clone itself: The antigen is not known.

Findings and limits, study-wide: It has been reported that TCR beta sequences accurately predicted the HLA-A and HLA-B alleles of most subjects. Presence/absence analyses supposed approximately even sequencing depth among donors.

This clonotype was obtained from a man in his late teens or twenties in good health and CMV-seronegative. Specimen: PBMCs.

CDR3 amino acids: CASSPETGSGYTF. In DNA, the CDR3 is TGTGCCAGCTCACCCGAGACAGGGTCTGGCTACACCTTC. The chain employs TRBV18 and TRBJ1-2; TRBD1 matches at 7 bases. Germline lookup yields CDR1 KGHSH and CDR2 LQKENI. Trimming took 3 bases from V and 7 from J; bases not matched to a gene: 5. CDR3 length equals 13 residues.